The T cell receptor beta chain described here comes from a study of cytomegalovirus exposure and HLA in healthy donors. Notes on this clone: One end of the junction does not line up with germline, which may come from a read error.

Use of 60 Vbeta and 13 Jbeta primers characterized the PCR. Assay: immunoSEQ multiplex PCR; the TCRdb copy retains only in-frame clones and omits some. The sample yields under 150,000 clones, over 65% seen once. The CDR3 covers 12 residues. Germline V lookup: CDR1 SGHDT, CDR2 YYEEEE. The genes are TRBV5-6 and TRBJ2-1; the D is unclear. Sequenced sample: PBMCs. The clonotype was recovered from a female donor in good health and CMV-seropositive. This CDR3 is CASSLRRYEQFF. The CDR3 nucleotides are TGTGCCAGCAGCTTGCGTCGCTATGAACAGTTCTTC. The full variable domain, rest sourced from reference TRBV5-6 and TRBJ2-1, is DAGVTQSPTHLIKTRGQQVTLRCSPKSGHDTVSWYQQALGQGPQFIFQYYEEEERQRGNFPDRFSGHQFPNYSSELNVNALLLGDSALYLCASSLRRYEQFFGPGTRLTVL.